The 25 T cell receptor beta chains in this list originate from one sample, sequenced in a study of OX40 agonist ivuxolimab in advanced cancers. Library generation was performed with the immunoSEQ multiplex PCR assay. This immuneACCESS table, as held by TCRdb, lists in-frame sequences with V and J called but not all clones. Of the missing ones, under half trace to an unresolved V gene in checked studies; the others have no known cause. The sample yields roughly 39,000 clones; approximately 90% were counted once. Approximately 15% of the sample goes to the ten largest clones. The source material was CD4+ or CD8+ T cells sorted from blood, sampled in a trial of the OX40 agonist ivuxolimab. Receptors originate from an adult with an advanced solid tumor such as melanoma, head and neck, liver or kidney cancer.

The J gene is TRBJ1-2, the V gene TRBV28; 7 bases match TRBD1. This CDR3 contains 13 residues. V lost 6 bases to trimming and J lost 2 bases; unmatched junction nucleotides: 3. The germline V gene has CDR1 MDHEN and CDR2 SYDVKM. CDR3 in amino acids: CASSAGQNYGYTF. CDR3 nucleotides: TGTGCCAGCAGCGCGGGACAGAACTATGGCTACACCTTC.

V gene TRBV6-5 combines with J gene TRBJ1-1; D gene uncertain. This CDR3 has 13 amino acids. Trimming left V 8 bases short and J 0 bases short, with 10 bases between. CDR1 and CDR2 (germline): MNHEY, SVGAGI. The CDR3 loop reads CASRRMLNTEAFF. DNA of the CDR3: TGTGCCAGCCGCCGTATGCTGAACACTGAAGCTTTCTTT.

The chain employs TRBV28 and TRBJ1-1; tentatively, D is TRBD1 (5 bases). CDR3 length: 12 amino acids. V was cut by 6 bases and J by 4 bases, with 9 bases left in between. Per germline, CDR1 MDHEN and CDR2 SYDVKM. As DNA, the CDR3 is TGTGCCAGCAGCTCAGGGCGCACTGAAGCTTTCTTT. It yields the protein CASSSGRTEAFF. Using reference TRBV28 and TRBJ1-1 for the parts outside the CDR3, the full variable domain is DVKVTQSSRYLVKRTGEKVFLECVQDMDHENMFWYRQDPGLGLRLIYFSYDVKMKEKGDIPEGYSVSREKKERFSLILESASTNQTSMYLCASSSGRTEAFFGQGTRLTVV.

V gene TRBV5-4 combines with J gene TRBJ2-7; the match to TRBD2 covers 14 bases. V gave up 3 bases and J gave up 2 bases; unmatched junction bases: 7. The CDR3 has 17 residues. Per germline, CDR1 SGHNT and CDR2 YYREEE (reference sequence). The DNA of the CDR3 is TGTGCCAGCAGCTCGGGACTAGCGGGGGCAAGAACCTACGAGCAGTACTTC. Residues: CASSSGLAGARTYEQYF.

The chain has TRBV6-6 and TRBJ2-1, with TRBD2 matching 7 bases. V was clipped by 5 bases and J by 9 bases; unmatched bases: 10. The CDR3 spans 14 residues. Germline V gives CDR1 MNHNY, CDR2 SVGAGI (reference sequence). CDR3 DNA: TGTGCCAGCAGTACCGGGACTAAGGTCGTTGAGCAGTTCTTC. It yields the protein CASSTGTKVVEQFF.

V is TRBV28 and J is TRBJ1-5; tentative D call: TRBD1 (5 bases). CDR1 MDHEN and CDR2 SYDVKM come from the germline V gene. V lost 3 bases to trimming and J lost 4 bases, with 16 bases between them. The CDR3 consists of 16 residues. CDR3 nucleotides: TGTGCCAGCAGTTTCTCCGGGACGGTAGTTAATCAGCCCCAGCATTTT. Protein product: CASSFSGTVVNQPQHF.

This chain connects TRBV5-6 to TRBJ2-2, with 8 bases matching TRBD1. The J segment lost 3 bases and the V segment lost 2 bases, leaving 3 bases of the junction unmatched. The germline CDR1 and CDR2 sequences are SGHDT and YYEEEE. The CDR3 covers 15 residues. CDR3: CASSLVQGDTGELFF. The CDR3 coding sequence is TGTGCCAGCAGCTTAGTACAGGGGGACACCGGGGAGCTGTTTTTT.

The genes are TRBV28 and TRBJ2-7, with no clear D. Per germline, CDR1 MDHEN and CDR2 SYDVKM. The V and J ends lost 2 bases and 3 bases respectively, with 2 bases between them. This CDR3 comprises 11 residues. The CDR3 spells CASSLLYEQYF. CDR3 DNA sequence: TGTGCCAGCAGTTTACTCTACGAGCAGTACTTC.

The chain uses TRBV27 and TRBJ2-7, with TRBD2 identical over 8 bases. The junction had 5 bases not matched to a gene; V was cut back by 5 bases and J by 2 bases. This CDR3 region has 14 residues. Germline V CDR1 and CDR2: MNHEY, SMNVEV (reference sequence). In nucleotides, the CDR3 is TGTGCCAGCAGTACTCGGGGGGGGGCCTACGAGCAGTACTTC. Encoded protein: CASSTRGGAYEQYF.

The chain is built from TRBV28 and TRBJ2-7, with D unclear. The CDR3 extends over 10 amino acids. V was pared by 10 bases and J by 4 bases, with 8 bases between. CDR1 MDHEN and CDR2 SYDVKM come from the germline V gene. Here the CDR3 reads CATVGYEQYF. The DNA for the CDR3 is TGTGCCACCGTGGGGTACGAGCAGTACTTC. The full variable domain, rest sourced from reference TRBV28 and TRBJ2-7, is DVKVTQSSRYLVKRTGEKVFLECVQDMDHENMFWYRQDPGLGLRLIYFSYDVKMKEKGDIPEGYSVSREKKERFSLILESASTNQTSMYLCATVGYEQYFGPGTRLTVT.

The chain links TRBV5-5 to TRBJ1-1; D might be TRBD1 (6 bases). CDR1 and CDR2 (germline): SGHKS, YYEKEE (reference sequence). Trimming took off 1 base at V and 8 bases at J, with 15 bases between the two ends. The CDR3 sequence is 14 residues long. This CDR3 is CASSLPNRATEAFF. CDR3 coding DNA: TGTGCCAGCAGCTTGCCCAACAGGGCGACAGAAGCTTTCTTT. Drawing the rest from reference TRBV5-5 and TRBJ1-1, the complete variable domain is DAGVTQSPTHLIKTRGQQVTLRCSPISGHKSVSWYQQVLGQGPQFIFQYYEKEERGRGNFPDRFSARQFPNYSSELNVNALLLGDSALYLCASSLPNRATEAFFGQGTRLTVV.

This chain joins TRBV2 and TRBJ1-3; unclear D gene. The CDR3 runs to 16 residues. Deletions cut 6 bases from V and 0 bases from J, with 15 bases between. The germline gives CDR1 SNHLY, CDR2 FYNNEI. CDR3 nucleotide sequence: TGTGCCAGCAGAAAGGACTTCCCGAGCTCTGGAAACACCATATATTTT. As protein: CASRKDFPSSGNTIYF.

This clone has just one count. The V and J genes are TRBV6-1 and TRBJ1-4; perhaps TRBD1 as D (5 bases). The V end was cut by 5 bases, the J end by 0 bases, with 10 bases between. The CDR3 is made up of 15 amino acids. CDR1 MNHNS and CDR2 SASEGT come from the germline V gene. CDR3 amino acids: CASSQGLATNEKLFF. As DNA, the CDR3 is TGTGCCAGCAGTCAGGGACTTGCAACTAATGAAAAACTGTTTTTT.

V gene TRBV10-2 combines with J gene TRBJ2-2; tentative D call: TRBD2 (6 bases). This CDR3 is built from 15 residues. Germline values: CDR1 WSHSY, CDR2 SAAADI. Trimming pared 6 bases from V and 4 bases from J, leaving 15 bases between. This CDR3 is CASRNGGLGTGELFF. The CDR3 bases are TGCGCCAGCAGGAACGGAGGGCTCGGCACCGGGGAGCTGTTTTTT.

V usage is TRBV19 and J usage is TRBJ2-7; TRBD2 matches 11 bases. Germline V CDR1 and CDR2: LNHDA, SQIVND (reference sequence). This CDR3 spans 15 amino acids. V lost 3 bases and J lost 1; bases outside the gene matches: 2. This chain's CDR3 is CASSIVAGGSYEQYF. CDR3 in DNA: TGTGCCAGTAGTATCGTAGCGGGAGGGTCCTACGAGCAGTACTTC.

J is TRBJ1-1 and V is TRBV18; TRBD1 is a possible D gene (6 bases). Deletions cut 6 bases from V and 4 bases from J, with 18 bases between. Germline V gene lookup returns CDR1 KGHSH and CDR2 LQKENI. This CDR3 comprises 15 residues. CDR3 bases: TGTGCCAGCTCGCTTTCAGCAGGGGTGGGCACTGAAGCTTTCTTT. Amino acids: CASSLSAGVGTEAFF.

CDR3 in DNA: TGTGCCAGCCACCGGGACAGGGCTTCGAACACTGAAGCTTTCTTT. Protein product: CASHRDRASNTEAFF. V and J are TRBV19 and TRBJ1-1; TRBD1 matches at 9 bases. Germline-derived CDR1 and CDR2 are LNHDA and SQIVND (reference sequence). The CDR3 spans 15 residues. V trimming: 9 bases; J trimming: 1 base; junction bases outside the gene matches: 9.

In DNA, the CDR3 is TGTGCCAGCACGATAAGGGGCTACGAGCAGTACTTC. Amino acids: CASTIRGYEQYF. V and J are TRBV28 and TRBJ2-7; maybe TRBD1 (5 bases). The germline CDR1 and CDR2 sequences are MDHEN and SYDVKM. The CDR3 runs 12 residues. The V end lost 7 bases, the J end lost 3 bases, and 10 bases lay between the germline ends.

In nucleotides, the CDR3 is TGTGCCAGCAGTTTCCACCTAGCGGGGGGATACTACGAGCAGTACTTC. Translated: CASSFHLAGGYYEQYF. V usage is TRBV28 and J usage is TRBJ2-7, with 11 positions matching TRBD2. V lost 3 bases and J lost 3; bases outside the gene matches: 7. CDR1 and CDR2 from the germline V gene are MDHEN and SYDVKM. This CDR3 region has 16 residues.

This clone has only a few counts. The chain is built from TRBV30 and TRBJ2-7; D perhaps matches TRBD1 (6 bases). Per the germline V gene, CDR1 is GTSNPN and CDR2 is SVGIG (reference sequence). The V end lost 3 bases, the J end lost 3 bases, and 15 bases lay between the germline ends. This CDR3 has 14 amino acids. CDR3 protein: CAWRALGRGYEQYF. CDR3 nucleotide sequence: TGTGCCTGGAGGGCCCTGGGCAGGGGCTACGAGCAGTACTTC. The full variable domain, in which reference TRBV30 and TRBJ2-7 provide the parts outside the CDR3, is SQTIHQWPATLVQPVGSPLSLECTVEGTSNPNLYWYRQAAGRGLQLLFYSVGIGQISSEVPQNLSASRPQDRQFILSSKKLLLSDSGFYLCAWRALGRGYEQYFGPGTRLTVT.

The chain recombines TRBV23-1 with TRBJ2-3; no clear D gene. TRBV23-1 is marked as an open reading frame, function uncertain. Between the trimmed V and J ends, which lost 0 bases and 0 bases, there was a span of 4 bases. The CDR3 totals 14 residues. The CDR3 reads CASSQSGSTDTQYF. The CDR3 DNA follows: TGCGCCAGCAGTCAATCGGGCAGCACAGATACGCAGTATTTT.

The chain has TRBV2 and TRBJ2-1; D remains ambiguous. Germline V lookup: CDR1 SNHLY, CDR2 FYNNEI. V lost 5 bases and J lost 3, with 5 bases in between. The CDR3 length is 12 residues. The CDR3 sequence is CASSQNYNEQFF. CDR3 sequence (DNA): TGTGCCAGCAGTCAGAACTACAATGAGCAGTTCTTC.

The chain recombines TRBV30 with TRBJ2-5; D is unresolved. Per the germline V gene, CDR1 is GTSNPN and CDR2 is SVGIG (reference sequence). This CDR3 is 13 amino acids long. The V gene lost 0 bases and the J gene lost 6 bases, with 11 bases spanning the gap. CDR3 region: CAWSVGDDQTQYF. For the CDR3, the DNA is TGTGCCTGGAGTGTTGGGGATGACCAGACCCAGTACTTC.

The chain recombines TRBV5-5 with TRBJ1-1; TRBD1 matches at 9 bases. J was trimmed by 1 base and V by 1 base; bases with no gene match: 5. The CDR3 is 16 residues long. Germline loops: CDR1 SGHKS, CDR2 YYEKEE (reference sequence). The CDR3 DNA follows: TGTGCCAGCAGCTTGTGGACAGGGGTACGGAACACTGAAGCTTTCTTT. Residues: CASSLWTGVRNTEAFF.

V is TRBV28 and J is TRBJ2-1, with 8 bases identical to TRBD2. This CDR3 is built from 15 residues. The V gene's germline CDR1 is MDHEN and CDR2 SYDVKM. V trimming: 5 bases; J trimming: 1 base; junction bases outside the gene matches: 4. As DNA, the CDR3 is TGTGCCAGCAGTGGGACTAGAGGGTCCTACAATGAGCAGTTCTTC. Translating it yields CASSGTRGSYNEQFF.